This paragraph covers one T cell receptor beta chain sequence. Clones were sequenced by immunoSEQ multiplex PCR, and TCRdb holds only the in-frame ones, with some missing. Of about 980,000 clones in the sample, about 80% were seen once. The data derive from a study of shared clonotypes between healthy human individuals. With 4 bases removed from V and 7 bases from J, the gap between germline ends came to 14 bases. The CDR3 is made up of 13 amino acids. Germline V CDR1 and CDR2: KGHSH, LQKENI. This clonotype was obtained from a young man in good health. This chain joins TRBV18 and TRBJ2-7, with D possibly being TRBD1 (6 bases). The specimen sequenced was memory CD4+ T cells sorted from blood. Subset here: CD45RA-negative fraction. The CDR3 DNA follows: TGTGCCAGCTCACTACAGGGTTATAAGGAGCAGTACTTC. Translating gives CASSLQGYKEQYF.